The clone carrying this TCR beta chain was seen ten or more times. Primers used for first-strand cDNA, a TRAV- and TRBV-specific set, covered both alpha and beta chains. TCR amplification used 20 to 25 PCR cycles, a constant-region primer and a V-primer adapter. MiXCR was run by TCRdb on the reads, yielding one entry per CDR3 protein. The sample holds over 55,000 distinct CDR3 sequences, less than 40% seen once. Time point in this sample: before trial treatment. The study gave donors nivolumab, ipilimumab, aspirin, low-dose cyclophosphamide and low-dose radiotherapy. These data originate in a study of low-dose radiotherapy and immunotherapy resistance in tumors. Overall study context: Members of Cohort 1 were treated with 0.5 Gy per fraction every 2 weeks. The prescribed total PTV dose was 6.5 Gy. From cycle 1 day 1, patients took oral aspirin 300 mg every day for four cycles.

V lost 5 bases and J 6 bases, leaving 20 bases between the germline ends. CDR1 and CDR2 (germline): MNHEY, SMNVEV (reference sequence). The CDR3 extends over 15 amino acids. The clonotype comes from a female donor with ovarian cancer. This material consisted of PBMCs, taken before treatment. V is TRBV27 and J is TRBJ2-7; D may be TRBD1 (6 bases). CDR3 sequence (DNA): TGTGCCAGCAGTCCGGTCCCCACAGGGTATCGCGAGCAGTACTTC. It encodes CASSPVPTGYREQYF.